The 15 T cell receptor beta chains listed next were all sequenced from one sample in a study of cytomegalovirus exposure and HLA in healthy donors. Researchers ran the PCR with 60 Vbeta and 13 Jbeta primers. Clones were read by immunoSEQ multiplex PCR, and TCRdb kept only the in-frame ones, dropping some. The sample includes roughly 170,000 clones, 80% of them seen just once. What was sequenced was PBMCs. All receptors derive from a boy aged 5 to 17 in good health and CMV-seronegative.

This clone was detected once. The rearrangement uses TRBV9 and TRBJ1-2, with D uncertain. This CDR3 has 14 residues. Germline values: CDR1 SGDLS, CDR2 YYNGEE. V lost 4 bases, J lost 2 bases, and 12 bases lay in between. The CDR3 reads CASSTSGSNYGYTF. The CDR3 bases are TGTGCCAGCAGCACCTCCGGGTCCAACTATGGCTACACCTTC.

The V call is TRBV7-9, the J call TRBJ1-2, with 7 bases that match TRBD1. The CDR3 consists of 15 residues. The J segment lost 3 bases and the V segment lost 2 bases, leaving 6 bases of the junction unmatched. Germline V gives CDR1 SEHNR, CDR2 FQNEAQ (reference sequence). CDR3 DNA: TGTGCCAGCAGCTTAAGAAGTACAGGGGACTATGGCTACACCTTC. Amino acids: CASSLRSTGDYGYTF. Based on the CDR3 plus reference TRBV7-9 and TRBJ1-2, the full variable domain is DTGVSQNPRHKITKRGQNVTFRCDPISEHNRLYWYRQTLGQGPEFLTYFQNEAQLEKSRLLSDRFSAERPKGSFSTLEIQRTEQGDSAMYLCASSLRSTGDYGYTFGSGTRLTVV.

This clone was seen more than once but under ten times. The chain combines TRBV19 with TRBJ2-3, with 8 bases that match TRBD2. The CDR3 length is 15 residues. CDR1 and CDR2 (germline): LNHDA, SQIVND (reference sequence). Trimming at V came to 1 base and at J to 4 bases, leaving 4 bases not matched to a gene. The DNA of the CDR3 is TGTGCCAGTAGTATAGGAGCGGGAGAGTCAGATACGCAGTATTTT. Protein sequence: CASSIGAGESDTQYF.

The rearrangement links TRBV19 to TRBJ1-1, with D hard to call. Trimming cost V 4 bases and J 9 bases, with 12 bases left between them. Looked up from germline, CDR1 is LNHDA and CDR2 is SQIVND (reference sequence). The CDR3 totals 12 residues. CDR3 sequence reads: CASSTTVEKAFF. CDR3 DNA sequence: TGTGCCAGTAGTACAACGGTGGAGAAAGCTTTCTTT. Full variable domain (missing parts from reference TRBV19 and TRBJ1-1): DGGITQSPKYLFRKEGQNVTLSCEQNLNHDAMYWYRQDPGQGLRLIYYSQIVNDFQKGDIAEGYSVSREKKESFPLTVTSAQKNPTAFYLCASSTTVEKAFFGQGTRLTVV.

The V gene is TRBV6-1, the J gene TRBJ2-7; D unclear. The CDR3 spans 11 residues. Germline lookup yields CDR1 MNHNS and CDR2 SASEGT. V lost 1 base, J lost 7 bases, and 5 bases lay in between. The DNA of the CDR3 is TGTGCCAGCAGTGAAGGCGGTGAGCAGTACTTC. Its protein is CASSEGGEQYF.

V and J are TRBV19 and TRBJ1-2, with D hard to call. The CDR3 is 13 residues long. CDR1 is LNHDA, CDR2 SQIVND, per germline (reference sequence). With 5 bases removed from V and 5 bases from J, the gap between germline ends came to 12 bases. The CDR3 bases are TGTGCCAGTAGTGTAACGGTGCCGTATGGCTACACCTTC. Translation gives CASSVTVPYGYTF.

The CDR3 is CAWGPGHEPYEQYF. As DNA, the CDR3 is TGTGCCTGGGGTCCGGGACACGAACCATACGAGCAGTACTTC. The rearrangement links TRBV30 to TRBJ2-7; tentative D call: TRBD1 (6 bases). The CDR3 sequence is 14 residues long. V lost 5 bases and J 4 bases, leaving 18 bases between the germline ends. The germline CDR1 and CDR2 sequences are GTSNPN and SVGIG (reference sequence).

J is TRBJ1-1 and V is TRBV6-5; 9 bases are shared with TRBD1. With 6 bases clipped from V and 5 bases from J, the junction kept 4 bases outside the gene matches. Germline V gene lookup returns CDR1 MNHEY and CDR2 SVGAGI. The CDR3 length is 13 residues. CDR3 DNA sequence: TGTGCCAGCAGGCAACAGGGGGCGACTGAAGCTTTCTTT. Translation: CASRQQGATEAFF.

This clone was detected a few times. The chain employs TRBV12-5 and TRBJ1-5; perhaps TRBD1 as D (5 bases). Germline CDR1 LGHNT, CDR2 FRNRAP. V was cut by 4 bases and J by 2 bases, with 21 bases left in between. This CDR3 has 18 residues. The CDR3 DNA reads TGTGCTAGTGGTTCGCTTGACGGGACTAGCGGCCGCAATCAGCCCCAGCATTTT. Translated: CASGSLDGTSGRNQPQHF. Full variable domain (rest looked up from reference TRBV12-5 and TRBJ1-5): DARVTQTPRHKVTEMGQEVTMRCQPILGHNTVFWYRQTMMQGLELLAYFRNRAPLDDSGMPKDRFSAEMPDATLATLKIQPSEPRDSAVYFCASGSLDGTSGRNQPQHFGDGTRLSIL.

The CDR3 sequence: CASSQAGGPSYNEQFF. The DNA for the CDR3 is TGCGCCAGCAGCCAGGCGGGGGGGCCCTCCTACAATGAGCAGTTCTTC. The chain links TRBV5-1 to TRBJ2-1; 9 nucleotides match TRBD2. With 4 bases clipped from V and 0 bases from J, the junction kept 5 bases outside the gene matches. This CDR3 is built from 16 residues. Germline CDR1 SGHRS, CDR2 YFSETQ.

V is TRBV27 and J is TRBJ1-4; D perhaps matches TRBD1 (5 bases). V was pared by 0 bases and J by 8 bases, with 10 bases between. Germline lookup yields CDR1 MNHEY and CDR2 SMNVEV (reference sequence). The CDR3 runs to 14 residues. The CDR3 region is CASSLSIRGEKLFF. The CDR3 DNA is TGTGCCAGCAGTTTATCTATAAGGGGAGAAAAACTGTTTTTT. Combining the CDR3 with reference TRBV27 and TRBJ1-4 gives the whole variable domain EAQVTQNPRYLITVTGKKLTVTCSQNMNHEYMSWYRQDPGLGLRQIYYSMNVEVTDKGDVPEGYKVSRKEKRNFPLILESPSPNQTSLYFCASSLSIRGEKLFFGSGTQLSVL.

This rearrangement joins TRBV5-1 to TRBJ2-5; 7 positions agree with TRBD1. Trimming at V came to 2 bases and at J to 0 bases, leaving 1 base not matched to a gene. The CDR3 loop spans 14 amino acids. Germline V CDR1 and CDR2: SGHRS, YFSETQ. CDR3 region: CASSLGQDQETQYF. The CDR3 DNA reads as TGCGCCAGCAGCTTAGGACAGGACCAAGAGACCCAGTACTTC.

This chain uses TRBV5-1 with TRBJ1-1, with 7 bases identical to TRBD1. The CDR3 runs to 12 residues. The J segment lost 8 bases and the V segment lost 4 bases, leaving 5 bases of the junction unmatched. CDR1 is SGHRS and CDR2 is YFSETQ in the germline V gene. The CDR3 nucleotides read TGCGCCAGCAGCCTAAGGGACAGCGAAGCTTTCTTT. This translates into CASSLRDSEAFF.

This rearrangement joins TRBV27 to TRBJ2-1, with 10 nucleotides matching TRBD2. V shed 4 bases, J shed 6 bases, and the junction held 3 bases outside the gene matches. This CDR3 has 14 residues. Germline values: CDR1 MNHEY, CDR2 SMNVEV (reference sequence). The CDR3 region is CASSSGLAINEQFF. The CDR3 nucleotides read TGTGCCAGCAGTTCGGGACTAGCGATCAATGAGCAGTTCTTC.

The table lists this clone with a count of one. At one end, the junction sequence differs from germline, possibly due to a read error. The CDR3 region has the DNA TGCGCCAACAGCTTGGTTAGCGGAGCCTCCTACAATGAGCAGTTCTTC. This gives the protein CANSLVSGASYNEQFF. The rearrangement links TRBV5-1 to TRBJ2-1; D might be TRBD2 (6 bases). The CDR3 totals 16 residues. The germline V gene encodes CDR1 SGHRS and CDR2 YFSETQ. The variable domain in full, completed from reference TRBV5-1 and TRBJ2-1, reads KAGVTQTPRYLIKTRGQQVTLSCSPISGHRSVSWYQQTPGQGLQFLFEYFSETQRNKGNFPGRFSGRQFSNSRSEMNVSTLELGDSALYLCANSLVSGASYNEQFFGPGTRLTVL.